The 21 T cell receptor beta chains below were found in one sample sequenced in a study of regulatory T cells in long-lasting Graves disease. As for time point: newly diagnosed GD, antithyroid drugs for less than 3 months. Researchers made the TCR library from RNA that was extracted from PBMCs. Building of the TCR beta libraries involved iRepertoire HTBI primers and Arm-PCR of CDR3 regions. TCRdb redid the calling of the multiplex PCR reads with MiXCR, one entry per CDR3 protein. Here the sample spans roughly 260,000 distinct CDR3 sequences, 18% being singletons. These records were also assigned to another study, of T cells in Graves' hyperthyroidism and ophthalmopathy.

The sample in question was peripheral blood mononuclear cells (PBMCs), obtained at new diagnosis, from a patient treated with antithyroid drugs. The receptor source for this set is a woman aged 25-40 years with Graves disease.

There are many counts of this clonotype. J is TRBJ1-2 and V is TRBV18, with D unclear. V gave up 3 bases and J gave up 0 bases, with 14 bases separating them. The CDR3 is made up of 16 amino acids. Germline lookup yields CDR1 KGHSH and CDR2 LQKENI. In nucleotides, the CDR3 is TGTGCCAGCTCACCTCAATCCAGTGAGGCTAACTATGGCTACACCTTC. Translation gives CASSPQSSEANYGYTF. Full variable domain (remainder filled in from reference TRBV18 and TRBJ1-2): NAGVMQNPRHLVRRRGQEARLRCSPMKGHSHVYWYRQLPEEGLKFMVYLQKENIIDESGMPKERFSAEFPKEGPSILRIQQVVRGDSAAYFCASSPQSSEANYGYTFGSGTRLTVV.

This clonotype was found many times. The rearrangement uses TRBV11-2 and TRBJ2-3; TRBD2 agrees at 9 bases. The CDR3 spans 12 residues. Germline CDR1 reads SGHAT; CDR2 reads FQNNGV. The ends lost 4 bases at V and 15 bases at J; junction bases unmatched: 8. In DNA, the CDR3 is TGTGCCAGCAGCTCCCCCGGGACTAGCTTATATTTT. Protein product: CASSSPGTSLYF. The complete variable domain, with remaining parts taken from reference TRBV11-2 and TRBJ2-3, reads EAGVAQSPRYKIIEKRQSVAFWCNPISGHATLYWYQQILGQGPKLLIQFQNNGVVDDSQLPKDRFSAERLKGVDSTLKIQPAKLEDSAVYLCASSSPGTSLYFGPGTRLTVL.

For this clonotype: One end of the junction does not line up with germline, which may come from a read error. The rearrangement links TRBV7-2 to TRBJ2-7; maybe TRBD2 (6 bases). The CDR3 consists of 16 residues. Germline V gives CDR1 SGHTA, CDR2 FQGNSA. CDR3 amino acids: CASSLGGGTLSHEQYF. Here the CDR3 DNA reads TGTGCCAGCAGCTTAGGTGGAGGGACCCTCTCCCACGAGCAGTACTTC.

At least ten counts were recorded for this clonotype. The chain joins TRBV20-1 to TRBJ1-1, with a weak D call TRBD1 (6 bases). The CDR3 totals 13 residues. Germline V CDR1 and CDR2: DFQATT, SNEGSKA (reference sequence). The V and J ends lost 1 base and 3 bases respectively, with 9 bases between them. Written as DNA, the CDR3 is TGCAGTGCTAGAGGAGAGGGGGACACTGAAGCTTTCTTT. This translates into CSARGEGDTEAFF.

Comment on this clonotype: A much larger clone is a single base away; this may be a read error. The chain is built from TRBV6-2 or TRBV6-3 and TRBJ2-5, with no clear D. The CDR3 length is 12 residues. In germline, CDR1 is MNHEY, CDR2 SVGEGT. In nucleotides, the CDR3 is TGTGGCAGCAGTTTTGTGGGCGAGACCCAGTACTTC. Translation: CGSSFVGETQYF.

The table lists this clonotype with many counts. The chain recombines TRBV7-9 with TRBJ1-2; D remains ambiguous. Looked up from germline, CDR1 is SEHNR and CDR2 is FQNEAQ (reference sequence). The CDR3 is made up of 14 amino acids. Trimming took 5 bases from V and 4 from J, leaving 14 bases between them. The CDR3: CASSPWEAIYGYTF. DNA of the CDR3: TGTGCCAGCAGCCCATGGGAAGCCATCTATGGCTACACCTTC. The complete variable domain, with remaining parts taken from reference TRBV7-9 and TRBJ1-2, reads DTGVSQNPRHKITKRGQNVTFRCDPISEHNRLYWYRQTLGQGPEFLTYFQNEAQLEKSRLLSDRFSAERPKGSFSTLEIQRTEQGDSAMYLCASSPWEAIYGYTFGSGTRLTVV.

This clonotype was seen ten or more times. The V call is TRBV20-1, the J call TRBJ1-2; 10 bases map to TRBD1. CDR3 length equals 13 residues. Germline V CDR1 and CDR2: DFQATT, SNEGSKA (reference sequence). J lost 4 bases, V lost 6 bases, and 5 bases had no gene match. The CDR3 nucleotides read TGCAGTGCAGGGACAGGGGACCTCTATGGCTACACCTTC. Protein sequence: CSAGTGDLYGYTF.

This clonotype was detected only a few times. With only one base between it and a far larger clone, this is likely a read error. The CDR3 coding sequence is TGTGCCAACAGCTTAGGAGGGGGCGCAGAGACCCAGTACTTC. Translation: CANSLGGGAETQYF. V and J are TRBV11-2 and TRBJ2-3, with TRBD1 as a possible D gene (7 bases). The assigned J gene may be wrong: the sequence end matches TRBJ2-5 better. The CDR3 totals 14 residues. Per germline, CDR1 SGHAT and CDR2 FQNNGV.

For this clonotype: A much larger clone lies one base from this, so it may be a read error. The chain employs TRBV6-9 and TRBJ2-7; 8 positions agree with TRBD1. V shed 3 bases, J shed 6 bases, and the junction held 13 bases outside the gene matches. The CDR3 spans 16 residues. The germline V gene encodes CDR1 MNHGY and CDR2 SVAAGI. CDR3 loop: CASSYYLTDRVGEQYF. In DNA form, the CDR3 reads TGTGCCAGCAGTTACTACCTTACGGACAGGGTCGGCGAGCAGTACTTC.

This chain connects TRBV19 to TRBJ2-7; 10 bases match TRBD2. The CDR3 contains 16 residues. J gave up 4 bases and V 9 bases, and 15 bases lay outside the gene matches. CDR1 and CDR2 from the germline V gene are LNHDA and SQIVND (reference sequence). CDR3 nucleotide sequence: TGTGCCAGCAGACCCGCAGCGGGGGGGCTGTCTTACGAGCAGTACTTC. It yields the protein CASRPAAGGLSYEQYF.

This clonotype has at least ten counts. The CDR3 region is CASGLVILTGGFSSPLHF. CDR3 DNA sequence: TGTGCTAGTGGTTTGGTCATCTTAACAGGGGGGTTTAGTTCACCCCTCCACTTT. The chain couples TRBV12-5 to TRBJ1-6; 8 bases align to TRBD1. The germline V gene has CDR1 LGHNT and CDR2 FRNRAP. V shed 0 bases and J 9 bases; nucleotides not matched to a gene: 13. The CDR3 sequence is 18 residues long.

This clonotype was detected ten times or more. This chain connects TRBV6-1 to TRBJ1-1; 8 nucleotides line up with TRBD1. The CDR3 contains 15 residues. CDR1 MNHNS and CDR2 SASEGT come from the germline V gene. The V and J ends lost 6 bases and 4 bases, in that order; junction bases with no gene match: 10. The CDR3 is CASRPRQGRSTEAFF. Written as DNA, the CDR3 is TGTGCCAGCAGACCACGACAGGGGAGAAGCACTGAAGCTTTCTTT.

This clonotype was recorded at least ten times. In DNA, the CDR3 is TGTGCCAGCAGTACAACAGGGAACACTGAAGCTTTCTTT. Its protein is CASSTTGNTEAFF. The chain links TRBV12-3 or TRBV12-4 to TRBJ1-1, with D tentatively TRBD1 (5 bases). V was shortened by 5 bases and J by 1 base, with 8 bases between the two germline ends. This CDR3 comprises 13 residues.

This clonotype was recorded many times. The gene calls are TRBV3-1 and TRBJ1-2; D call uncertain. The CDR3 is 15 residues long. V lost 4 bases and J 5 bases, leaving 17 bases between the germline ends. Germline CDR1 reads LGHDT; CDR2 reads YNNKEL (reference sequence). The CDR3 sequence is CASSLPAAGPYGYTF. The CDR3 coding sequence is TGTGCCAGCAGCCTTCCTGCCGCAGGTCCGTATGGCTACACCTTC.

This clonotype was recorded a few times. A much larger clone sits a single nucleotide away, making a read error possible. The V gene is TRBV6-2 or TRBV6-3, the J gene TRBJ1-1; 8 bases are a match to TRBD1. Unmatched junction bases numbered 25, after V lost 6 bases and J lost 10 bases. This CDR3 comprises 18 residues. Germline values: CDR1 MNHEY, CDR2 SVGEGT. CDR3 in DNA: TGTGCCAGCAGAGGACAGGGAAGATCTACTATGCCATTTGAGCGAGCTTTCTTT. Its translation is CASRGQGRSTMPFERAFF.

Many counts were recorded for this clonotype. The rearrangement uses TRBV18 and TRBJ1-6, with D possibly matching TRBD1 (6 bases). Germline assignment: CDR1 KGHSH and CDR2 LQKENI. V was trimmed by 4 bases and J by 8 bases, leaving 15 bases between them. This CDR3 is built from 15 residues. CDR3 sequence: CASSLTGAGDSPLHF. CDR3 sequence (DNA): TGTGCCAGCTCACTAACGGGGGCGGGAGATTCACCCCTCCACTTT. Full variable domain (remainder filled in from reference TRBV18 and TRBJ1-6): NAGVMQNPRHLVRRRGQEARLRCSPMKGHSHVYWYRQLPEEGLKFMVYLQKENIIDESGMPKERFSAEFPKEGPSILRIQQVVRGDSAAYFCASSLTGAGDSPLHFGNGTRLTVT.

In its sample, this clonotype was seen many times. This rearrangement joins TRBV6-2 or TRBV6-3 to TRBJ1-3, with a weak D call TRBD1 (6 bases). Between the trimmed V and J ends, which lost 5 bases and 4 bases, there was a span of 15 bases. The CDR3 loop spans 15 amino acids. From germline, CDR1 is MNHEY and CDR2 SVGEGT. The CDR3: CASSEPGGRGNTIYF. The CDR3 region has the DNA TGTGCCAGCAGTGAACCCGGGGGGCGAGGAAACACCATATATTTT.

In its sample, this clonotype was seen many times. The V call is TRBV20-1, the J call TRBJ2-3, with a weak D call TRBD2 (7 bases). The V gene lost 5 bases and the J gene lost 5 bases, with 17 bases spanning the gap. The V gene's germline CDR1 is DFQATT and CDR2 SNEGSKA (reference sequence). There are 14 residues in the CDR3. The CDR3 coding sequence is TGCAGTGCTCGAGGGGGGGAAGGATTAGATACGCAGTATTTT. Residues: CSARGGEGLDTQYF.

This clonotype was counted many times. The chain recombines TRBV3-1 with TRBJ2-3; 7 bases align to TRBD2. Germline loops: CDR1 LGHDT, CDR2 YNNKEL (reference sequence). The CDR3 length is 15 residues. V lost 4 bases, J lost 5 bases, and 9 bases stayed unmatched. The CDR3 here is CASSLQRGVGDTQYF. For the CDR3, the DNA is TGTGCCAGCAGCCTCCAACGGGGGGTAGGAGATACGCAGTATTTT.

Concerning this clonotype: A read error may explain this, as a much larger clone is one base away. The gene calls are TRBV20-1 and TRBJ2-3, with 10 nucleotides matching TRBD2. The last part of the DNA fits TRBJ2-1 better; the J call may be wrong. CDR1 is DFQATT and CDR2 is SNEGSKA in the germline V gene (reference sequence). The CDR3 totals 14 residues. In DNA, the CDR3 is TGCAGTGCCCGCAGCGGGGGGGCAGTCGATAAGCAGTTCTTC. Translation gives CSARSGGAVDKQFF.

Here the CDR3 reads CASSRRAGGPPILMYEQYF. The CDR3 DNA follows: TGTGCCAGCAGCCGAAGGGCGGGAGGGCCTCCCATACTCATGTACGAGCAGTACTTC. The J gene is TRBJ2-7, the V gene TRBV12-3 or TRBV12-4, with 9 bases aligning to TRBD2. The CDR3 has 19 residues. V trimming: 6 bases; J trimming: 4 bases; junction bases outside the gene matches: 22.